What follows are 16 T cell receptor beta chains derived from one specimen sequenced in a study of T-cell reconstitution after alpha-beta-depleted transplantation in children (dated by TCRdb to 2016 to 2018). This sample's treatment or condition label indicates: allogeneic hematopoietic cell transplantation with graft depleted of TCRalphabeta T cells and CD19 B cells. Libraries were made using PCR. TCRdb shows the sequencer as Illumina HiSeq 2500. Molecular barcoding was employed in the preparation of TCR libraries, with unique molecular identifiers being used to normalize TCRbeta repertoire quantification. TCRdb handled the public reads itself, with Q25 trimming in fastp and clone calling in MiXCR, and kept productive beta chains. Entries that share a CDR3 protein sequence are merged under the most common genes and DNA. The sample table lists a few hundred thousand distinct CDR3 sequences, approximately 7% of them with a count of one. The ten largest clones take up less than 7% of the sample.

The material was PBMCs, obtained before TCRalphabeta/CD19-depleted stem cell transplant. These receptors all come from a boy younger than 10 with acute lymphoblastic leukemia, due to receive a stem cell transplant.

This clonotype was counted many times. The CDR3 is CASKPGGPAYEQYF. CDR3 sequence (DNA): TGTGCCAGCAAACCCGGGGGGCCCGCCTACGAGCAGTACTTC. This rearrangement joins TRBV28 to TRBJ2-7, with a possible D match to TRBD2 (7 bases). CDR1 is MDHEN and CDR2 is SYDVKM in the germline V gene. V was cut by 7 bases and J by 2 bases, with 15 bases left in between. The CDR3 runs to 14 residues. Filled out from reference TRBV28 and TRBJ2-7, the complete variable domain reads DVKVTQSSRYLVKRTGEKVFLECVQDMDHENMFWYRQDPGLGLRLIYFSYDVKMKEKGDIPEGYSVSREKKERFSLILESASTNQTSMYLCASKPGGPAYEQYFGPGTRLTVT.

This clonotype was detected a few times. This sequence joins TRBV2 and TRBJ1-3, with a tentative D call TRBD1 (6 bases). Deletions cut 3 bases from V and 4 bases from J, with 22 bases between. The CDR3 extends over 18 amino acids. Germline CDR1 SNHLY, CDR2 FYNNEI. The CDR3 region has the DNA TGTGCCAGCAGTGACGTTACCACTTGGGGGGCGCGCGGAAACACCATATATTTT. Translation gives CASSDVTTWGARGNTIYF.

This clonotype was counted many times. The V and J genes are TRBV29-1 and TRBJ2-1; 9 bases fit TRBD1. Per germline, CDR1 SQVTM and CDR2 ANQGSEA. This CDR3 has 14 amino acids. Unmatched junction bases numbered 3, after V lost 6 bases and J lost 0 bases. The CDR3 protein is CSVMGQGSYNEQFF. The CDR3 nucleotides read TGCAGCGTCATGGGACAGGGCTCCTACAATGAGCAGTTCTTC.

Written as DNA, the CDR3 is TGCAGTGTCCCACCGGCCCCAACCAATACGCAGTATTTT. It is translated as CSVPPAPTNTQYF. V and J are TRBV20-1 and TRBJ2-3; D gene uncertain. The V gene's germline CDR1 is DFQATT and CDR2 SNEGSKA (reference sequence). The V end was cut by 7 bases, the J end by 7 bases, with 18 bases between. The length of the CDR3 is 13 residues.

V is TRBV20-1 and J is TRBJ1-6, with D possibly matching TRBD1 (5 bases). The CDR3 has 14 amino acids. V dropped 0 bases and J dropped 6 bases, with 9 bases sitting between them. Germline V gene data show CDR1 as DFQATT and CDR2 as SNEGSKA (reference sequence). CDR3 amino acids: CSARDAGGNSPLHF. DNA of the CDR3: TGCAGTGCTAGAGATGCGGGGGGTAATTCACCCCTCCACTTT.

This clonotype was counted ten times or more. This chain links TRBV28 with TRBJ1-1; TRBD1 might be the D (5 bases). Trimming cost V 2 bases and J 0 bases, with 22 bases left between them. The CDR3 extends over 19 amino acids. Germline lookup yields CDR1 MDHEN and CDR2 SYDVKM. DNA of the CDR3: TGTGCCAGCAGTTTAAAGGGAGGGCAGGGTCGGGGGTTGAACACTGAAGCTTTCTTT. Its protein product is CASSLKGGQGRGLNTEAFF.

The table lists this clonotype with many counts. This rearrangement joins TRBV7-2 to TRBJ2-3, with D unclear. Per the germline V gene, CDR1 is SGHTA and CDR2 is FQGNSA. The CDR3 spans 14 residues. V lost 5 bases, J lost 9 bases, and 18 bases lay in between. The CDR3 region is CASSHKAGTWTQYF. CDR3 nucleotide sequence: TGTGCCAGCAGCCATAAGGCCGGCACATGGACGCAGTATTTT.

This clonotype was observed many times. The chain uses TRBV20-1 and TRBJ2-7, with D possibly TRBD1 on 6 matching bases. Trimming left V 6 bases short and J 0 bases short, with 12 bases between. Germline V gene lookup returns CDR1 DFQATT and CDR2 SNEGSKA (reference sequence). The CDR3 has 13 amino acids. The CDR3 DNA follows: TGCAGTGCCTCCCAGGGGAGCTCCTACGAGCAGTACTTC. Protein product: CSASQGSSYEQYF.

This clonotype was picked up many times. CDR3 residues: CSARHPNEQFF. The CDR3 DNA follows: TGCAGTGCTAGACATCCCAATGAGCAGTTCTTC. The V call is TRBV20-1, the J call TRBJ2-1; D not certain. The CDR3 covers 11 residues. Trimming left V 2 bases short and J 6 bases short, with 5 bases between. The germline gives CDR1 DFQATT, CDR2 SNEGSKA (reference sequence).

This clonotype was seen a handful of times. V is TRBV7-9 and J is TRBJ2-7; 7 bases agree with TRBD1. Per the germline V gene, CDR1 is SEHNR and CDR2 is FQNEAQ (reference sequence). J lost 2 bases, V lost 5 bases, and 12 bases had no gene match. CDR3 size: 16 residues. For the CDR3, the DNA is TGTGCCAGCAGCAGGGGCCCCGGGACAGTTACCTACGAGCAGTACTTC. Encoded protein: CASSRGPGTVTYEQYF.

This clonotype was seen a few times. The J gene is TRBJ2-7, the V gene TRBV12-3 or TRBV12-4; TRBD2 agrees at 7 bases. V trimming: 7 bases; J trimming: 6 bases; junction bases outside the gene matches: 9. This CDR3 spans 13 amino acids. CDR3 in DNA: TGTGCCAGCACCCTGGGGGGGGTTTCCGAGCAGTACTTC. Residues: CASTLGGVSEQYF.

This clonotype was recorded at least ten times. CDR3 coding DNA: TGCAGCGTTTCGCCTTCCGATACTAGCACAGATACGCAGTATTTT. Translated: CSVSPSDTSTDTQYF. The J gene is TRBJ2-3, the V gene TRBV29-1; no firm D call. The germline V and J ends were trimmed by 5 bases and 0 bases, with 15 bases remaining between them. CDR3 size: 15 residues. Per the germline V gene, CDR1 is SQVTM and CDR2 is ANQGSEA.

This chain connects TRBV7-8 to TRBJ1-2, with D perhaps matching TRBD1 (5 bases). The V end was cut by 2 bases, the J end by 8 bases, with 33 bases between. The CDR3 spans 20 residues. Germline lookup yields CDR1 SGHVS and CDR2 FQNEAQ. The DNA of the CDR3 is TGTGCCAGCAGCTTACTTGCGGGGGGTTGGGTCCCTGTCACGCTGAAGGGCTACACCTTC. Its protein is CASSLLAGGWVPVTLKGYTF.

This clonotype was seen many times. This rearrangement joins TRBV20-1 to TRBJ2-7; 9 nucleotides agree with TRBD2. Germline V gives CDR1 DFQATT, CDR2 SNEGSKA (reference sequence). After removal of 5 bases from V and 6 bases from J, the junction contained 11 bases not matched to a gene. The CDR3 is 14 residues long. The CDR3 is CSAHPGLALGEQYF. DNA of the CDR3: TGCAGTGCTCATCCGGGACTAGCTCTTGGCGAGCAGTACTTC.

This clonotype was recorded at least ten times. This chain links TRBV6-2 or TRBV6-3 with TRBJ2-7; D uncertain. CDR3 size: 14 residues. The V gene lost 6 bases and the J gene lost 3 bases, with 15 bases spanning the gap. CDR1 is MNHEY, CDR2 SVGEGT, per germline. For the CDR3, the DNA is TGTGCCAGCAGCGGACCATATGAGCTCTACGAGCAGTACTTC. This translates into CASSGPYELYEQYF.

V usage is TRBV7-6 and J usage is TRBJ2-1; 12 bases align to TRBD2. Unmatched junction bases numbered 10, after V lost 6 bases and J lost 10 bases. In germline, CDR1 is SGHVS, CDR2 FNYEAQ. This CDR3 has 15 amino acids. CDR3 sequence reads: CASRRTSGTSREQFF. For the CDR3, the DNA is TGTGCCAGCAGACGGACTAGCGGGACCTCCAGGGAGCAGTTCTTC.